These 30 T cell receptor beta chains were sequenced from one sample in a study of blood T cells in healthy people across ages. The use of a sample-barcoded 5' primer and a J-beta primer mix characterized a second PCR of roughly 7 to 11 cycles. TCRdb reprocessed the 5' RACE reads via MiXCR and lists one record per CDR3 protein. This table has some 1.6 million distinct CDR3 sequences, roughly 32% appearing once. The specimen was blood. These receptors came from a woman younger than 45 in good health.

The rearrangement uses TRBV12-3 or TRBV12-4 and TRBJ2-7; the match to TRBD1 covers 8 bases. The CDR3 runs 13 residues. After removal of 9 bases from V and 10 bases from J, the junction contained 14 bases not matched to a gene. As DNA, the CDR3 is TGTGCCAGTACGGGACAGGCGGTGGTATCCCAGTACTTC. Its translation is CASTGQAVVSQYF.

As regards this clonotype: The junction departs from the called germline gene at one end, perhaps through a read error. CDR3 sequence reads: CASRTDSYKQYF. The CDR3 nucleotides read TGTGCCAGCAGGACGGACTCCTACAAGCAGTACTTC. The rearrangement links TRBV27 to TRBJ2-7, with D maybe TRBD2 (5 bases). The germline CDR1 and CDR2 sequences are MNHEY and SMNVEV (reference sequence). There are 12 residues in the CDR3.

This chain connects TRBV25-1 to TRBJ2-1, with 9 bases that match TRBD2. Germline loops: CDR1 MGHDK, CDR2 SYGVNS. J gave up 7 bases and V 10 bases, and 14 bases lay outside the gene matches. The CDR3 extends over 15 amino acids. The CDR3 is CATMKLAGGINEQFF. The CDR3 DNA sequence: TGTGCCACCATGAAACTGGCGGGAGGGATTAATGAGCAGTTCTTC.

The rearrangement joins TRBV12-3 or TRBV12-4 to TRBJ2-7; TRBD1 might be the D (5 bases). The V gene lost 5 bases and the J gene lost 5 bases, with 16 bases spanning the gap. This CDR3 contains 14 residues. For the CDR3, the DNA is TGTGCCAGCAGTCCCTTTCCAGGGATCGACGAGCAGTACTTC. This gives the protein CASSPFPGIDEQYF.

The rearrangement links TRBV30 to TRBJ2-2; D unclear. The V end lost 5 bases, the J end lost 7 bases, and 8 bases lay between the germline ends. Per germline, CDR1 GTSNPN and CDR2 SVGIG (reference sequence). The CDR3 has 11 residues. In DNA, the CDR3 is TGTGCCTGGGCAATCGGCGGGGAGCTGTTTTTT. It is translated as CAWAIGGELFF.

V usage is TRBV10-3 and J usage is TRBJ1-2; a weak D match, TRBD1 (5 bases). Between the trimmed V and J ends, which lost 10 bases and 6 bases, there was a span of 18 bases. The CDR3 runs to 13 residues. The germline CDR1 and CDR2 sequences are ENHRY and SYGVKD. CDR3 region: CASSVETANGYTF. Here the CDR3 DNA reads TGTGCCAGCTCGGTGGAGACAGCAAATGGCTACACCTTC.

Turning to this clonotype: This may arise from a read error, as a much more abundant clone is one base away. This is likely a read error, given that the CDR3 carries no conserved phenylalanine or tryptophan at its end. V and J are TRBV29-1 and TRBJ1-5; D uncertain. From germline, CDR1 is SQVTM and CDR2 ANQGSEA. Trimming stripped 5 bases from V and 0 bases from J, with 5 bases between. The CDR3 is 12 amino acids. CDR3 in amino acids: CSVQDSNQPQHV. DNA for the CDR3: TGCAGCGTTCAGGATAGCAATCAGCCCCAGCATGTT.

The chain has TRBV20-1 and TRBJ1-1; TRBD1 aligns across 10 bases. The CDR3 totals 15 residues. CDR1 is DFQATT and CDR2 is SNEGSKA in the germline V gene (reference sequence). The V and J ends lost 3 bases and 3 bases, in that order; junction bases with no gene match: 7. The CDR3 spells CSASGTGALDTEAFF. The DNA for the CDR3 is TGCAGTGCTAGTGGGACAGGGGCTTTGGACACTGAAGCTTTCTTT.

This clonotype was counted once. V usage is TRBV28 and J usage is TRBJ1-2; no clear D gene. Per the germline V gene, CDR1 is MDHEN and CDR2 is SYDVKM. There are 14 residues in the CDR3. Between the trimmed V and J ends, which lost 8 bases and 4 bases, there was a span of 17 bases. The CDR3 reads CASGSRGLIYGYTF. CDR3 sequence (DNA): TGTGCCAGCGGTTCGCGAGGCCTCATCTATGGCTACACCTTC.

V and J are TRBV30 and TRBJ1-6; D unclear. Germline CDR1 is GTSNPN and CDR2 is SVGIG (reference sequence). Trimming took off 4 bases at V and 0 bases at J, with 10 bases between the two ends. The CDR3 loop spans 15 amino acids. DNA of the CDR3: TGTGCCTGGACCGTGCCGAGCTCCTATAATTCACCCCTCCACTTT. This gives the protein CAWTVPSSYNSPLHF.

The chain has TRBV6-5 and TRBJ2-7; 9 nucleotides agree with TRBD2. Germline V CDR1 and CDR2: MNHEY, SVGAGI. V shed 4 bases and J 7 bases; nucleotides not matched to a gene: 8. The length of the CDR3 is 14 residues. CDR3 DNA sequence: TGTGCCAGCAGTTTAGGAGCGGGGGGTAGAGAGCAGTACTTC. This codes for CASSLGAGGREQYF.

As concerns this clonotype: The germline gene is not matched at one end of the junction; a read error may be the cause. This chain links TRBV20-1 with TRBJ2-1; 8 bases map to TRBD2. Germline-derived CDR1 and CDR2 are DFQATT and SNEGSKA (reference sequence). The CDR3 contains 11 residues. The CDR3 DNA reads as TGCAGCGCTACCGGGACTAGGGAGCAGTTCTTC. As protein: CSATGTREQFF.

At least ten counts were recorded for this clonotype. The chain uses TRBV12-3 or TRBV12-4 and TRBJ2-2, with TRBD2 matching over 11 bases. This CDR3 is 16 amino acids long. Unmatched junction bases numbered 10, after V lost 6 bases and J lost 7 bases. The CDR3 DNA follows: TGTGCCAGCAGCCCCCCCACTAGCGGGGGAGGCGGGGAGCTGTTTTTT. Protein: CASSPPTSGGGGELFF.

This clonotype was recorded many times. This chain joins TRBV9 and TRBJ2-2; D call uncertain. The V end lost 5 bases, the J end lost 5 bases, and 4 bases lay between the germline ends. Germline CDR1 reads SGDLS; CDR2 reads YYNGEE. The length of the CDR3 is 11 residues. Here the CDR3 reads CASSTTGELFF. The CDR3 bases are TGTGCCAGCAGTACAACCGGGGAGCTGTTTTTT.

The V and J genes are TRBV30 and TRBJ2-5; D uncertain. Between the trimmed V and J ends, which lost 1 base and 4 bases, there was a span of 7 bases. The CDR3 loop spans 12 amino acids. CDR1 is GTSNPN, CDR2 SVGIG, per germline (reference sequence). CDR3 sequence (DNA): TGTGCCTGGAGTGCAGTACCAGAGACCCAGTACTTC. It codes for CAWSAVPETQYF. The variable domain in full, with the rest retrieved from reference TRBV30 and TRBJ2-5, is SQTIHQWPATLVQPVGSPLSLECTVEGTSNPNLYWYRQAAGRGLQLLFYSVGIGQISSEVPQNLSASRPQDRQFILSSKKLLLSDSGFYLCAWSAVPETQYFGPGTRLLVL.

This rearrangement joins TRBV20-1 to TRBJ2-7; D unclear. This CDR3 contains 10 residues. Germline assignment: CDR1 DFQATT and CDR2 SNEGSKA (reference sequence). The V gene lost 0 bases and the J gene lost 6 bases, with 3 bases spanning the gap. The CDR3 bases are TGCAGTGCTAGAGAGAGCGAGCAGTACTTC. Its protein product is CSARESEQYF.

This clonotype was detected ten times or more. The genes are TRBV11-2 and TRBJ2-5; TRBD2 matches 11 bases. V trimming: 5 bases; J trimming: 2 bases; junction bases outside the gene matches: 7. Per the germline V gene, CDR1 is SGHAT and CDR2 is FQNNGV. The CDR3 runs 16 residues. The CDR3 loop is CASSTPGTSGQETQYF. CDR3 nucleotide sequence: TGTGCCAGCAGCACCCCCGGGACTAGCGGTCAAGAGACCCAGTACTTC.

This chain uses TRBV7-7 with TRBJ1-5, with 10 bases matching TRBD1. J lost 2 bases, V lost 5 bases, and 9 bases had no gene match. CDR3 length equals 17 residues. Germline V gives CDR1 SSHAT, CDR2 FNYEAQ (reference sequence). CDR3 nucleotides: TGTGCCAGCAGCCCCGGGGGGACAGGGGCTTGCAATCAGCCCCAGCATTTT. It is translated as CASSPGGTGACNQPQHF.

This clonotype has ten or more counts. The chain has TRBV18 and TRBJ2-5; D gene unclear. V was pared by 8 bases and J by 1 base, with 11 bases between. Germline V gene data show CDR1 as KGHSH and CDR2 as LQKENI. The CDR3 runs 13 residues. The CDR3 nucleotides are TGTGCCAGCAGCCCGGTCGGCCAAGAGACCCAGTACTTC. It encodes CASSPVGQETQYF.

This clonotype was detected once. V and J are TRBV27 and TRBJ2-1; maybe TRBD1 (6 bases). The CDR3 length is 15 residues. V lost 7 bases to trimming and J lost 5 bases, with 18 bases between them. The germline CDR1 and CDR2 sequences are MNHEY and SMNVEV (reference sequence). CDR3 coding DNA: TGTGCCAGCAAAAGGGGCTTTCAGGGGAACAATGAGCAGTTCTTC. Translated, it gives CASKRGFQGNNEQFF.

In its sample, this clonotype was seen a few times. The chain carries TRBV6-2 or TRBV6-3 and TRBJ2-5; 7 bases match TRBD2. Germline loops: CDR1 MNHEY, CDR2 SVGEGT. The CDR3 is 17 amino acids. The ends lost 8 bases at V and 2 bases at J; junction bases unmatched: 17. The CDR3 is CASGYSSGTIDQETQYF. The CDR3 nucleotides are TGTGCCAGCGGGTACTCTAGCGGAACTATAGATCAAGAGACCCAGTACTTC.

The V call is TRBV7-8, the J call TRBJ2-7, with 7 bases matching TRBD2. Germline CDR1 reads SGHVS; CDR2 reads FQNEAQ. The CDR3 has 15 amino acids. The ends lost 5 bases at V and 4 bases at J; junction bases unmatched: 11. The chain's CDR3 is CASSLRAGTPYEQYF. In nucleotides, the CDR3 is TGTGCCAGCAGCCTGAGAGCGGGGACCCCGTACGAGCAGTACTTC.

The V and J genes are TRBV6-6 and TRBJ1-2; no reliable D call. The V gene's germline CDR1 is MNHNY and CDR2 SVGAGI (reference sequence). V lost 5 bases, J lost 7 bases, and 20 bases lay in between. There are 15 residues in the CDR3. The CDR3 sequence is CASSRPGEEGSGYTF. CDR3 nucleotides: TGTGCCAGCAGTCGACCCGGAGAAGAAGGTTCTGGCTACACCTTC.

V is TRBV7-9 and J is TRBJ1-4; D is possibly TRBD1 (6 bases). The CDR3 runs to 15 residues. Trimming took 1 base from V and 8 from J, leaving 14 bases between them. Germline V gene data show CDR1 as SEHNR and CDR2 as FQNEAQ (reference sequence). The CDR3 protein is CASSLGQAGGEKLFF. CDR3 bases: TGTGCCAGCAGCTTAGGACAGGCCGGGGGCGAAAAACTGTTTTTT.

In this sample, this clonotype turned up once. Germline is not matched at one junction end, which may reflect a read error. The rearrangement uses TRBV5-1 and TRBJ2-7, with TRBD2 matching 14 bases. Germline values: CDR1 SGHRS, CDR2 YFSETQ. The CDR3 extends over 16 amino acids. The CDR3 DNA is TGCGTCAGCAGCGCGAGACTAGCGGGAGGGCCTTCCGAGCAGTACTTC. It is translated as CVSSARLAGGPSEQYF.

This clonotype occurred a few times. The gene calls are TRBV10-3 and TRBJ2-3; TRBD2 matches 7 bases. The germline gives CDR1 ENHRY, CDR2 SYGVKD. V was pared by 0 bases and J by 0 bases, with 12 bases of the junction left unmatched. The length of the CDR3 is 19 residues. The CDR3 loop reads CAISESRASGTSSTDTQYF. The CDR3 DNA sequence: TGTGCCATCAGTGAGTCTCGGGCTAGCGGAACTTCTAGCACAGATACGCAGTATTTT.

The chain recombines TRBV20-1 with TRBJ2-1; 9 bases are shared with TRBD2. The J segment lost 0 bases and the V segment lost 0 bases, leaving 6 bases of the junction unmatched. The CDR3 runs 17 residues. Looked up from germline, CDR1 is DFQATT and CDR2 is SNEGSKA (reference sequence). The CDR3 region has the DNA TGCAGTGCTAGAGATCCCCTAGCGGGAAGCTCCTACAATGAGCAGTTCTTC. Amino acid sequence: CSARDPLAGSSYNEQFF.

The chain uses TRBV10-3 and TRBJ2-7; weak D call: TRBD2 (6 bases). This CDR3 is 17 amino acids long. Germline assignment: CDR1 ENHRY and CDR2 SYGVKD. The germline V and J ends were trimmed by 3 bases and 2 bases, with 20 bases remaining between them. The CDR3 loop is CAISDTIGTDIAYEQYF. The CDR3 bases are TGTGCCATCAGTGACACTATTGGGACTGACATCGCCTACGAGCAGTACTTC.

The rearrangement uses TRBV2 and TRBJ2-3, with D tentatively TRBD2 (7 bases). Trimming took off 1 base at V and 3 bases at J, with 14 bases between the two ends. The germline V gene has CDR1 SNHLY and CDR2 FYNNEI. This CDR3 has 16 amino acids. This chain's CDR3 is CASSEDLGRGTDTQYF. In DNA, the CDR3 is TGTGCCAGCAGTGAAGACTTAGGGAGGGGGACAGATACGCAGTATTTT.

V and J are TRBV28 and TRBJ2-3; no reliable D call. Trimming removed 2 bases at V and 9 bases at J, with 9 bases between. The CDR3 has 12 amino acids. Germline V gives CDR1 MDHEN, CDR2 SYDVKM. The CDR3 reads CASSLLRRTQYF. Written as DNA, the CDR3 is TGTGCCAGCAGTTTACTAAGGCGAACGCAGTATTTT.